This T cell receptor (beta chain) came from a study of cytomegalovirus exposure and HLA in healthy donors. The PCR employed 60 Vbeta primers together with 13 Jbeta primers. Measured with immunoSEQ multiplex PCR; TCRdb has only the in-frame clones, and not every one. The sample carries about 94,000 clones, about four fifths recorded once. The sequencing sample was made of PBMCs. The TCR sequence derives from a human donor in good health.

The CDR3 loop reads CASSPLRDTGELFF. CDR3 bases: TGTGCCAGCTCACCACTACGGGACACCGGGGAGCTGTTTTTT. The chain carries TRBV18 and TRBJ2-2; D remains unclear. The CDR3 covers 14 residues. Trimming shortened V by 1 base and J by 3 bases, and 6 bases separated the two germline ends. Per germline, CDR1 KGHSH and CDR2 LQKENI.